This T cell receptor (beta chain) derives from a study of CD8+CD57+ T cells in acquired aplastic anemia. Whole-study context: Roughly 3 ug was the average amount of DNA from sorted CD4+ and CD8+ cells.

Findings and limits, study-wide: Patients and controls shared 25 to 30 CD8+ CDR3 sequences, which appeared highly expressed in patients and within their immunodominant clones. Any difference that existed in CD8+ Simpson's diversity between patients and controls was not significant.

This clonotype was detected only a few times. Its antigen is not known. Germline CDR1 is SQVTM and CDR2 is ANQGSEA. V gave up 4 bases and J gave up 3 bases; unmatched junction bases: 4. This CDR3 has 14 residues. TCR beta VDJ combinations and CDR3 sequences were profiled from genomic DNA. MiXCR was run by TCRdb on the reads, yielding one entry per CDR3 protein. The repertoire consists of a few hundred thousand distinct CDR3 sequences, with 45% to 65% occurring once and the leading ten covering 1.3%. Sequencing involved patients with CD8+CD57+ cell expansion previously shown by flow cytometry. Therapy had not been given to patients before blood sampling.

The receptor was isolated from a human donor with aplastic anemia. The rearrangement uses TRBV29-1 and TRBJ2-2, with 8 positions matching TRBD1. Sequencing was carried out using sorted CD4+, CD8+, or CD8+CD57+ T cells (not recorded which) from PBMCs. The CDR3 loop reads CSVGTGGDTGELFF. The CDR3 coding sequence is TGCAGCGTTGGTACAGGGGGAGACACCGGGGAGCTGTTTTTT.